These 5 T cell receptor beta chains share one sample of origin, sequenced in a study of cytomegalovirus exposure and HLA in healthy donors. PCR was performed using 60 Vbeta and 13 Jbeta primers. The data were produced by immunoSEQ multiplex PCR, yet TCRdb's version contains in-frame clones alone and is incomplete. The data contain about 190,000 clones, around 82% of them singletons. Source material: PBMCs. The receptors were gathered from a woman between 25 and 40 years old in good health and CMV-seropositive.

The chain uses TRBV11-2 and TRBJ2-7, with D possibly being TRBD2 (7 bases). In germline, CDR1 is SGHAT, CDR2 FQNNGV. The V end was cut by 6 bases, the J end by 2 bases, with 14 bases between. The CDR3 has 14 residues. For the CDR3, the DNA is TGTGCCAGCAGTAGAGGGGGGGCTACCTACGAGCAGTACTTC. Its protein product is CASSRGGATYEQYF.

J is TRBJ1-4 and V is TRBV19; no firm D call. The CDR3 is made up of 15 amino acids. V was trimmed by 4 bases and J by 1 base, leaving 10 bases between them. CDR1 and CDR2 from the germline V gene are LNHDA and SQIVND (reference sequence). CDR3 loop: CASSSPGETNEKLFF. The CDR3 DNA sequence: TGTGCCAGTAGTAGTCCGGGAGAAACTAATGAAAAACTGTTTTTT.

V gene TRBV6-1 combines with J gene TRBJ1-1; D is unclear. CDR1 is MNHNS and CDR2 is SASEGT in the germline V gene. V lost 5 bases, J lost 10 bases, and 17 bases lay in between. The CDR3 loop spans 13 amino acids. CDR3: CASSLAGWAGAFF. CDR3 in DNA: TGTGCCAGCAGTTTGGCGGGGTGGGCGGGAGCTTTCTTT.

The chain is built from TRBV30 and TRBJ1-2; 8 nucleotides match TRBD1. The CDR3 contains 12 residues. V lost 2 bases and J lost 8; bases outside the gene matches: 4. From germline, CDR1 is GTSNPN and CDR2 SVGIG (reference sequence). CDR3 DNA sequence: TGTGCCTGGAGTCCACAGGGGGAAGGCTACACCTTC. Translated, it gives CAWSPQGEGYTF.

This chain connects TRBV29-1 to TRBJ1-1; 9 bases match TRBD1. This CDR3 has 13 amino acids. Losses at the gene ends were 6 bases for V and 2 bases for J; bases not matched to a gene: 4. Germline loops: CDR1 SQVTM, CDR2 ANQGSEA. The CDR3 nucleotides read TGCAGCGTGACGACAGGGGGTAACACTGAAGCTTTCTTT. Its protein is CSVTTGGNTEAFF.